The 22 T cell receptor beta chains below come from one sample, sequenced in a study of T cells in Graves' hyperthyroidism and ophthalmopathy (dated by TCRdb to the late 2010s). Library preparation used multiplex PCR. The sequencer was an Illumina HiSeq 2000. The TCR beta CDR3 regions were amplified from the RNA transcripts. The TCR CDR3 was subjected to a first round of RT-PCR using the HTBI primer set and the Qiagen OneStep RT-PCR kit. The public reads were run again by TCRdb, first through fastp at Q25 and then through MiXCR, and only productive beta chains were kept. When rows share a CDR3 protein, they turn into one entry using the most common DNA and genes. The sample records 550,000 to 600,000 distinct CDR3 sequences, 14% of which are singletons. Of the sample, 7% to 9% is held by the ten largest clones. The sequenced sample consisted of blood. These TCRs come from a woman aged 18-29 years with Graves' ophthalmopathy.

The V and J genes are TRBV19 and TRBJ2-6; 9 nucleotides align to TRBD2. V gave up 5 bases and J gave up 2 bases; unmatched junction bases: 7. Germline V gene lookup returns CDR1 LNHDA and CDR2 SQIVND (reference sequence). This CDR3 has 17 amino acids. CDR3 in DNA: TGTGCCAGTAGTCCGCCGAGCGGGAGGACTGGGGCCAACGTCCTGACTTTC. It codes for CASSPPSGRTGANVLTF.

This clonotype was observed a few times. The chain has TRBV24-1 and TRBJ2-1; D unresolved. The CDR3 is made up of 14 amino acids. Germline values: CDR1 KGHDR, CDR2 SFDVKD. The V gene lost 1 base and the J gene lost 3 bases, with 6 bases spanning the gap. CDR3 in amino acids: CATSDFGGYNEQFF. The CDR3 coding sequence is TGTGCCACCAGTGATTTTGGCGGCTACAATGAGCAGTTCTTC.

This clonotype appeared many times. The J gene is TRBJ1-1, the V gene TRBV7-3, with 7 nucleotides matching TRBD1. This CDR3 has 14 amino acids. Germline CDR1 and CDR2: SGHTA and FQGTGA. The junction had 12 bases not matched to a gene; V was cut back by 6 bases and J by 8 bases. The CDR3 DNA sequence: TGTGCCAGCAGGTCCGCCGGGACAGAGGGAGAAGCTTTCTTT. Translated, it gives CASRSAGTEGEAFF. Full variable domain (outside the CDR3, taken from reference TRBV7-3 and TRBJ1-1): GAGVSQTPSNKVTEKGKYVELRCDPISGHTALYWYRQSLGQGPEFLIYFQGTGAADDSGLPNDRFFAVRPEGSVSTLKIQRTERGDSAVYLCASRSAGTEGEAFFGQGTRLTVV.

Many counts were recorded for this clonotype. The J gene is TRBJ2-7, the V gene TRBV6-1; tentatively, D is TRBD1 (6 bases). Between the trimmed V and J ends, which lost 5 bases and 6 bases, there was a span of 11 bases. The CDR3 spans 12 residues. CDR1 is MNHNS, CDR2 SASEGT, per germline. CDR3 protein: CASSTDRPEQYF. DNA for the CDR3: TGTGCCAGCAGTACCGACAGGCCCGAGCAGTACTTC.

This rearrangement joins TRBV29-1 to TRBJ2-2; D unclear. Trimming removed 7 bases from V and 7 bases from J, with 7 bases in between. The CDR3 totals 10 residues. Germline CDR1 and CDR2: SQVTM and ANQGSEA. The CDR3 DNA reads TGCAGCGGATACATCGGGGAGCTGTTTTTT. Translated: CSGYIGELFF.

This chain links TRBV6-5 with TRBJ2-1; 9 positions agree with TRBD2. V was clipped by 2 bases and J by 0 bases; unmatched bases: 5. CDR3 length equals 17 residues. Germline-derived CDR1 and CDR2 are MNHEY and SVGAGI. CDR3 coding DNA: TGTGCCAGCAGTTACGGTCTAGCGGGACTCTCCTACAATGAGCAGTTCTTC. This sequence encodes CASSYGLAGLSYNEQFF.

This clonotype came up a few times. The CDR3 region has the DNA TGTGCCATCAGTGAGGTGGGACAGAACGCTAGAGGGGCCATCCAAGAGACCCAGTACTTC. Its protein product is CAISEVGQNARGAIQETQYF. The chain uses TRBV10-3 and TRBJ2-5; TRBD1 agrees at 7 bases. J lost 1 base, V lost 2 bases, and 19 bases had no gene match. The CDR3 length is 20 residues. Germline loops: CDR1 ENHRY, CDR2 SYGVKD.

This clonotype was observed at least ten times. The V and J genes are TRBV12-3 or TRBV12-4 and TRBJ2-1, with 8 nucleotides matching TRBD2. V lost 4 bases, J lost 8 bases, and 7 bases stayed unmatched. The CDR3 has 14 amino acids. Here the CDR3 reads CASSYAGGGDEQFF. CDR3 DNA: TGTGCCAGCAGTTACGCCGGGGGGGGAGATGAGCAGTTCTTC.

This clonotype was observed many times. The rearrangement links TRBV12-3 or TRBV12-4 to TRBJ1-4, with D perhaps matching TRBD1 (5 bases). Trimming took off 6 bases at V and 4 bases at J, with 18 bases between the two ends. The CDR3 length is 16 residues. This CDR3 is CASSEGSGTLNEKLFF. In DNA form, the CDR3 reads TGTGCCAGCAGCGAAGGATCCGGGACCCTTAATGAAAAACTGTTTTTT.

The chain joins TRBV30 to TRBJ1-1; 10 bases are shared with TRBD1. J lost 0 bases, V lost 8 bases, and 6 bases had no gene match. Germline CDR1 and CDR2: GTSNPN and SVGIG (reference sequence). CDR3 length equals 14 residues. The CDR3 bases are TGTGCCGGTGCCGGGACAGGGGTGAACACTGAAGCTTTCTTT. Translating it yields CAGAGTGVNTEAFF.

CDR3 residues: CASIYGNQTGIYNSPLHF. CDR3 nucleotide sequence: TGTGCCAGCATCTACGGAAACCAAACAGGGATCTATAATTCACCCCTCCACTTT. The chain joins TRBV7-9 to TRBJ1-6; TRBD1 might be the D (6 bases). The CDR3 extends over 18 amino acids. Trimming stripped 7 bases from V and 3 bases from J, with 22 bases between. The germline V gene has CDR1 SEHNR and CDR2 FQNEAQ (reference sequence).

The sample holds many counts of this clonotype. This chain's CDR3 is CASSLPGGGNEQYF. The CDR3 DNA reads as TGTGCCAGCAGCTTGCCCGGGGGCGGGAACGAGCAGTACTTC. This chain joins TRBV7-9 and TRBJ2-7, with D possibly being TRBD1 or TRBD2 (6 bases each). Germline V lookup: CDR1 SEHNR, CDR2 FQNEAQ (reference sequence). The CDR3 runs to 14 residues. V gave up 3 bases and J gave up 5 bases, with 14 bases separating them.

This clonotype was counted many times. The chain joins TRBV7-2 to TRBJ2-1; 8 nucleotides match TRBD2. J gave up 4 bases and V 2 bases, and 7 bases lay outside the gene matches. Per the germline V gene, CDR1 is SGHTA and CDR2 is FQGNSA. The CDR3 runs to 16 residues. CDR3 nucleotides: TGTGCCAGCAGCTTAACCCACAGCGGGAGTTACAATGAGCAGTTCTTC. It specifies CASSLTHSGSYNEQFF.

The chain joins TRBV19 to TRBJ2-1, with TRBD1 matching over 8 bases. V shed 2 bases, J shed 4 bases, and the junction held 4 bases outside the gene matches. The germline V gene has CDR1 LNHDA and CDR2 SQIVND (reference sequence). The CDR3 is 15 amino acids. This CDR3 reads CASSITGGTYNEQFF. CDR3 DNA: TGTGCCAGTAGTATAACAGGGGGTACTTACAATGAGCAGTTCTTC.

This clonotype was counted ten times or more. The chain uses TRBV28 and TRBJ2-5; 7 bases fit TRBD1. CDR1 is MDHEN, CDR2 SYDVKM, per germline. The ends lost 6 bases at V and 3 bases at J; junction bases unmatched: 10. The CDR3 extends over 15 amino acids. The CDR3 nucleotides are TGTGCCAGCAGCCCTCCCGCGACAGGGAAAGAGACCCAGTACTTC. Translated, it gives CASSPPATGKETQYF.

This clonotype was observed a few times. The rearrangement uses TRBV24-1 and TRBJ1-2; no reliable D call. In germline, CDR1 is KGHDR, CDR2 SFDVKD. The V end lost 1 base, the J end lost 6 bases, and 11 bases lay between the germline ends. The CDR3 is made up of 14 amino acids. The CDR3 region has the DNA TGTGCCACCAGTGATTTCCGACGCCTGAATGGCTACACCTTC. Amino acid sequence: CATSDFRRLNGYTF.

This clonotype was detected a few times. This may come from a read error, since a much larger clone is one base off. The chain has TRBV27 and TRBJ2-7, with no clear D. Germline assignment: CDR1 MNHEY and CDR2 SMNVEV (reference sequence). The CDR3 totals 12 residues. With 5 bases removed from V and 2 bases from J, the gap between germline ends came to 7 bases. In nucleotides, the CDR3 is TGTGCCAGCAGTGAACAGACCTACGAGCAGTACTTC. Its translation is CASSEQTYEQYF.

This clonotype was detected ten times or more. The genes are TRBV28 and TRBJ2-5; 7 bases map to TRBD1. The CDR3 sequence is 13 residues long. Unmatched junction bases numbered 3, after V lost 3 bases and J lost 5 bases. Germline V lookup: CDR1 MDHEN, CDR2 SYDVKM. The CDR3 reads CASSFLRGETQYF. CDR3 coding DNA: TGTGCCAGCAGTTTCCTCAGGGGGGAGACCCAGTACTTC.

The V and J genes are TRBV29-1 and TRBJ2-5; no clear D. Trimming shortened V by 4 bases and J by 5 bases, and 11 bases separated the two germline ends. CDR3 length: 12 residues. The V gene's germline CDR1 is SQVTM and CDR2 ANQGSEA. CDR3 region: CSVVAQWETQYF. The CDR3 DNA is TGCAGCGTTGTAGCCCAGTGGGAGACCCAGTACTTC.

Ten or more counts support this clonotype. The rearrangement uses TRBV4-2 and TRBJ1-5; D not certain. CDR3 length: 13 residues. Trimming removed 1 base from V and 8 bases from J, with 9 bases in between. The V gene's germline CDR1 is LGHNA and CDR2 YNFKEQ. The CDR3 spells CASSQGTPEPQHF. The CDR3 nucleotides read TGTGCCAGCAGCCAAGGGACCCCTGAGCCCCAGCATTTT.

The chain combines TRBV12-3 or TRBV12-4 with TRBJ2-7; 14 nucleotides align to TRBD2. The CDR3 runs 16 residues. The V and J ends lost 6 bases and 3 bases, in that order; junction bases with no gene match: 7. The CDR3 protein is CASRGLAGEGYYEQYF. For the CDR3, the DNA is TGTGCCAGCAGGGGACTAGCGGGAGAGGGGTACTACGAGCAGTACTTC.

This chain uses TRBV6-2 or TRBV6-3 with TRBJ2-6; a weak D match, TRBD1 (6 bases). The V gene lost 6 bases and the J gene lost 0 bases, with 24 bases spanning the gap. The V gene's germline CDR1 is MNHEY and CDR2 SVGEGT. This CDR3 is built from 20 residues. The CDR3 DNA reads as TGTGCCAGCAGACTACGAACGGACAGACTACGACTCTCTGGGGCCAACGTCCTGACTTTC. Its protein is CASRLRTDRLRLSGANVLTF.